The T cell receptor beta chain described here comes from a study of regulatory T cells in long-lasting Graves disease. CDR3 length equals 14 residues. Per the germline V gene, CDR1 is MDHEN and CDR2 is SYDVKM. Trimming pared 6 bases from V and 7 bases from J, leaving 16 bases between. Specified time point: newly diagnosed GD, antithyroid drugs for less than 3 months. The TCR library was made from RNA extracted from PBMCs. CDR3-region Arm-PCR and iRepertoire HTBI primers produced the TCR beta libraries. TCRdb redid the calling of the multiplex PCR reads with MiXCR, one entry per CDR3 protein. Counted here are approximately 400,000 distinct CDR3 sequences, 15% occurring once; the ten biggest clones make up approximately 7.6%. In its sample, this clonotype was seen many times. Another study also made use of these data, one on T cells in Graves' hyperthyroidism and ophthalmopathy. That work adds: Median prediction lead before ophthalmopathy onset was 6.5 months with the model.

Sequenced here: peripheral blood mononuclear cells (PBMCs), sampled at new diagnosis, from a patient treated with antithyroid drugs. The receptor's source is a woman aged 40 to 50 with Graves disease. V is TRBV28 and J is TRBJ1-5; D may be TRBD1 (6 bases). CDR3: CASSAEQGHQPQHF. CDR3 nucleotides: TGTGCCAGCAGCGCCGAACAGGGTCACCAGCCCCAGCATTTT.